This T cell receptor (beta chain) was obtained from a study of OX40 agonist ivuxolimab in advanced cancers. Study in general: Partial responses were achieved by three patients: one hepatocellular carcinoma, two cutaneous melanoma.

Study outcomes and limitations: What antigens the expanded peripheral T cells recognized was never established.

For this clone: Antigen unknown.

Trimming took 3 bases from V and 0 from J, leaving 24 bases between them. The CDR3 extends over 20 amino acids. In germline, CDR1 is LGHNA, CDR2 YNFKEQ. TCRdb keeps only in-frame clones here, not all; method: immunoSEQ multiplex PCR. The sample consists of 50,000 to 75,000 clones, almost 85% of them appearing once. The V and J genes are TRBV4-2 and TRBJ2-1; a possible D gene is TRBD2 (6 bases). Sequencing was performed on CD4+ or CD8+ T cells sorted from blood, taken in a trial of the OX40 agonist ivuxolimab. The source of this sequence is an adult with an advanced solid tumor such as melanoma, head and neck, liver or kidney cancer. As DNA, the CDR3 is TGTGCCAGCAGCCATCGATCCTTCCCACCACGGGGGAGCTCCTACAATGAGCAGTTCTTC. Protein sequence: CASSHRSFPPRGSSYNEQFF.